The T cell receptor (beta chain) under discussion was sequenced for a study of OX40 agonist ivuxolimab in advanced cancers. CDR1 is KGHSH, CDR2 LQKENI, per germline. The CDR3 runs to 15 residues. Between the trimmed V and J ends, which lost 0 bases and 3 bases, there was a span of 11 bases. Sequenced by immunoSEQ multiplex PCR; TCRdb stores in-frame clones only, minus some. The data show tens of thousands of clones, with around four fifths seen just once and around 1.1% held by the top ten. This receptor was identified in an adult with an advanced solid tumor such as melanoma, head and neck, liver or kidney cancer. V usage is TRBV18 and J usage is TRBJ2-5; no clear D gene. The sample was CD4+ or CD8+ T cells sorted from blood, taken in a trial of the OX40 agonist ivuxolimab. The CDR3 nucleotides are TGTGCCAGCTCACCACCGAACGCAAGGGAAGAGACCCAGTACTTC. Translating gives CASSPPNAREETQYF.